The rows below give T cell receptor beta chains drawn from one sample of a study of blood T cell repertoires in COVID-19. Libraries were prepared by immunoSEQ multiplex PCR; TCRdb keeps only in-frame clonotypes and omits some of them. The sample contains about 240,000 clones, around 90% of which appear only once. Sequenced material: peripheral blood. These receptor sequences come from a woman in her seventies with active or convalescent COVID-19. Each CDR3 is given with its conserved first and last residue. D genes are given only for firm matches. Expanded clones are given a class, and other clones once, few, many or no size at all.

v_gene	d_gene	abundance	j_gene	CDR3aa	CDR3nt
TRBV3-1/TRBV3-2	TRBD1	-	TRBJ1-6	CASSPTTGSSYNSPLHF	TGTGCCAGCAGCCCCACGACAGGGAGCTCCTATAATTCACCCCTCCACTTT
TRBV12-3/TRBV12-4	-	-	TRBJ1-1	CASRLREGTEAFF	TGTGCCAGCAGGCTTAGGGAGGGTACTGAAGCTTTCTTT
TRBV19	-	-	TRBJ1-2	CASSPVGNYGYTF	TGTGCCAGTAGTCCGGTTGGTAACTATGGCTACACCTTC
TRBV9	TRBD1	-	TRBJ1-4	CASSFGQGGLEELFF	TGTGCCAGCAGCTTCGGACAGGGGGGTTTAGAAGAACTGTTTTTT
TRBV7-8	TRBD1	-	TRBJ2-1	CASSSRTGSANEQFF	TGTGCCAGCAGCTCCAGGACAGGGTCAGCCAATGAGCAGTTCTTC
TRBV9	TRBD2	-	TRBJ2-3	CASSALAGSTDTQYF	TGTGCCAGCAGCGCCCTAGCGGGGAGCACAGATACGCAGTATTTT
TRBV7-8	TRBD1	once	TRBJ1-5	CASSSTGGLRQPQHF	TGTGCCAGCAGCTCGACAGGGGGTTTGAGACAGCCCCAGCATTTT
TRBV20-1	-	once	TRBJ1-2	CGAEGVDGYTF	TGCGGAGCCGAGGGTGTCGATGGCTACACCTTC
TRBV6-5	TRBD1	-	TRBJ2-7	CASSTPGQEYEQYF	TGTGCCAGCAGTACACCGGGACAGGAGTACGAGCAGTACTTC
TRBV6-6	-	-	TRBJ1-6	CASSKQDPDSPLHF	TGTGCCAGCAGTAAACAGGATCCAGATTCACCCCTCCACTTT
TRBV4-2	TRBD1	few	TRBJ1-2	CASRRLGAGTVGYGYTF	TGTGCCAGCAGAAGGCTGGGAGCCGGGACAGTGGGTTATGGCTACACCTTC
TRBV9	-	-	TRBJ1-1	CASSVGGEGTEAFF	TGTGCCAGCAGCGTAGGGGGAGAGGGTACTGAAGCTTTCTTT
TRBV29-1	-	-	TRBJ2-5	CSVGSGETQYF	TGCAGCGTTGGGTCAGGAGAGACCCAGTACTTC
TRBV5-4	TRBD1	-	TRBJ2-2	CASSFTRTGPGELFF	TGTGCCAGCAGCTTTACTCGGACAGGTCCCGGGGAGCTGTTTTTT
TRBV11-2	TRBD1	-	TRBJ1-1	CASSLLRGPGEAFF	TGTGCCAGCAGCTTATTAAGGGGGCCGGGTGAAGCTTTCTTT
TRBV7-8	-	-	TRBJ2-1	CASSLVLSSYNEQFF	TGTGCCAGCAGCTTAGTGCTCAGCTCCTACAATGAGCAGTTCTTC
TRBV5-1	-	-	TRBJ2-7	CASSFFRTVSYEQYF	TGCGCCAGCAGCTTCTTTAGGACAGTCAGCTACGAGCAGTACTTC
TRBV7-8	-	-	TRBJ2-7	CASSSGVSYEQYF	TGTGCCAGCAGCTCGGGTGTCTCCTACGAGCAGTACTTC
TRBV18	TRBD1	-	TRBJ2-3	CASSPGLTGGADTQYF	TGTGCCAGCTCACCAGGCCTTACAGGGGGCGCAGATACGCAGTATTTT
TRBV24-1	-	-	TRBJ2-1	CATMDGGLGNEQFF	TGTGCCACCATGGACGGGGGGCTAGGGAATGAGCAGTTCTTC
TRBV5-1	-	-	TRBJ1-6	CASSLGPGNSPLHF	TGCGCCAGCAGCTTGGGCCCCGGGAATTCACCCCTCCACTTT
TRBV10-3	-	-	TRBJ2-7	CAISESLGGGEQYF	TGTGCCATCAGTGAGTCGCTGGGAGGGGGCGAGCAGTACTTC
TRBV11-2	TRBD1	-	TRBJ1-1	CASSPGQGRFEAFF	TGTGCCAGCAGTCCAGGACAGGGGAGGTTTGAAGCTTTCTTT
TRBV6-5	TRBD1	-	TRBJ1-3	CASSYGQGSGNTIYF	TGTGCCAGCAGTTACGGACAGGGCTCTGGAAACACCATATATTTT
TRBV12-3/TRBV12-4	-	-	TRBJ1-1	CASRSRGKEAFF	TGTGCCAGCAGGTCTCGGGGAAAGGAAGCTTTCTTT
TRBV24-1	TRBD1	-	TRBJ2-2	CATRQGATNTGELFF	TGTGCCACCAGACAGGGGGCGACGAACACCGGGGAGCTGTTTTTT
TRBV2	-	few	TRBJ2-2	CASSPGDGNTGELFF	TGTGCCAGCAGCCCCGGGGATGGGAACACCGGGGAGCTGTTTTTT
TRBV5-1	TRBD1	-	TRBJ1-5	CASRATGTGGRNQPQHF	TGCGCCAGCAGAGCCACCGGGACAGGGGGGCGCAATCAGCCCCAGCATTTT
TRBV7-2	TRBD1	-	TRBJ2-7	CASSLATGTGYEQYF	TGTGCCAGCAGCTTAGCCACCGGGACAGGCTACGAGCAGTACTTC
TRBV19	TRBD1	few	TRBJ1-5	CASSRGQGARQPQHF	TGTGCCAGTAGTAGGGGACAGGGGGCTCGACAGCCCCAGCATTTT
TRBV6-2/TRBV6-3	TRBD2	-	TRBJ2-7	CASSHREVIF	TGTGCCAGCAGTCACCGGGAGGTGATCTTC
TRBV4-3	-	-	TRBJ1-2	CASSQDLVWGLGGYTF	TGCGCCAGCAGCCAAGATCTTGTCTGGGGCCTTGGTGGCTACACCTTC
TRBV6-5	-	-	TRBJ1-3	CASSRRTSTGNTIYF	TGTGCCAGCAGTAGGCGGACAAGCACTGGAAACACCATATATTTT
TRBV7-9	TRBD1	once	TRBJ2-2	CASSLRQGETGELFF	TGTGCCAGCAGCTTGAGACAGGGGGAAACCGGGGAGCTGTTTTTT
TRBV20-1	TRBD1	-	TRBJ2-4	CSASGQGAQNIQYF	TGCAGTGCTAGTGGGCAGGGGGCGCAAAACATTCAGTACTTC
TRBV6-5	-	-	TRBJ2-3	CASSFSRGSSTDTQYF	TGTGCCAGCAGTTTCTCTCGGGGGTCTAGCACAGATACGCAGTATTTT
TRBV29-1	-	-	TRBJ1-4	CSVERGHGEKLFF	TGCAGCGTTGAGCGGGGGCATGGAGAAAAACTGTTTTTT
TRBV11-2	TRBD1	-	TRBJ1-1	CASRHGQGGTEAFF	TGTGCCAGCAGGCATGGACAGGGGGGCACTGAAGCTTTCTTT
TRBV18	TRBD1	-	TRBJ1-2	CASSPGGTGNYGYTF	TGTGCCAGCTCACCAGGCGGGACAGGGAACTATGGCTACACCTTC